A selection of T cell receptor beta chains follows, all from one sample in a study of Graves' ophthalmopathy and Graves' hyperthyroidism. Each CDR3 protein is one row after TCRdb ran MiXCR on the multiplex PCR reads. The sample lists tens of thousands of distinct CDR3 sequences, over 45% seen once, with roughly 20% in the top ten. Input material: peripheral blood. The receptors were sampled from an adult man with Graves' ophthalmopathy. The CDR3 runs from the conserved cysteine through the conserved F or W. The order of the fields is V gene, J gene, D gene, CDR3 protein. The D gene is left open where the match is weak.

V: TRBV5-1
J: TRBJ2-5
D: TRBD1
CDR3: CASSSGQGVGETQYF

V: TRBV6-6
J: TRBJ1-1
D: TRBD1
CDR3: CASSTQGAEAFF

V: TRBV5-6
J: TRBJ1-3
D: -
CDR3: CASSLVLTPGQINSGNTIYF

V: TRBV20-1
J: TRBJ2-7
D: TRBD2
CDR3: CSAGLAGKSYEQYF

V: TRBV7-9
J: TRBJ1-6
D: TRBD1
CDR3: CASSLGGRQGASPLHF

V: TRBV25-1
J: TRBJ2-2
D: -
CDR3: CASSLLATGELFF

V: TRBV6-5
J: TRBJ2-1
D: TRBD1
CDR3: CASSRQGPYNEQFF

V: TRBV29-1
J: TRBJ2-3
D: -
CDR3: CSVEGGPTDTQYF

V: TRBV15
J: TRBJ2-1
D: -
CDR3: CATSRDRGAGNEQFF

V: TRBV2
J: TRBJ1-2
D: -
CDR3: CASSGTANNYGYTF

V: TRBV5-5
J: TRBJ1-6
D: TRBD1
CDR3: CASSNEGAISPLHF

V: TRBV7-6
J: TRBJ2-7
D: -
CDR3: CASSLAAGTGELGEQYF

V: TRBV7-9
J: TRBJ2-1
D: -
CDR3: CASSFGDSSYNEQFF

V: TRBV20-1
J: TRBJ1-1
D: TRBD1
CDR3: CSAGKGALNTEAFF

V: TRBV7-9
J: TRBJ1-2
D: TRBD1
CDR3: CASSLDPDRVQAYGYTF

V: TRBV29-1
J: TRBJ2-1
D: -
CDR3: CSVRDYNEQFF

V: TRBV7-3
J: TRBJ2-1
D: -
CDR3: CASSLLRGTNEQFF

V: TRBV2
J: TRBJ2-5
D: -
CDR3: CASSAGQNQETQYF

V: TRBV5-1
J: TRBJ1-5
D: -
CDR3: CASSLEGSRNQPQHF

V: TRBV20-1
J: TRBJ1-2
D: -
CDR3: CSASDPNYGYTF

V: TRBV2
J: TRBJ2-5
D: TRBD2
CDR3: CASSAGAGGQETQYF

V: TRBV27
J: TRBJ1-6
D: -
CDR3: CASSFRGIHSPLHF

V: TRBV7-9
J: TRBJ2-1
D: -
CDR3: CASSAVRGNEQFF

V: TRBV9
J: TRBJ1-2
D: -
CDR3: CASSLGDPTYGYTF

V: TRBV10-3
J: TRBJ2-1
D: TRBD2
CDR3: CAISESRLAGVGYNEQFF

V: TRBV15
J: TRBJ2-7
D: -
CDR3: CATSRDLSEQYF

V: TRBV28
J: TRBJ2-3
D: -
CDR3: CASRGEGSSGTDTQYF

V: TRBV28
J: TRBJ2-1
D: TRBD2
CDR3: CASSSPLGVGGNEQFF

V: TRBV10-3
J: TRBJ2-3
D: TRBD1
CDR3: CAISAILGDSRPSEASTDTQYF

V: TRBV2
J: TRBJ2-2
D: TRBD1
CDR3: CASEQGVTGELFF

V: TRBV5-1
J: TRBJ2-7
D: -
CDR3: CASSFPGEPYEQYF

V: TRBV5-5
J: TRBJ1-2
D: TRBD1
CDR3: CASSPEGIRGGGYTF